A selection of T cell receptor beta chains follows, all from one sample in a study of control samples from healthy donors and cancer patients. Here immunoSEQ multiplex PCR was the method, and the copy in TCRdb shows in-frame clones only, minus some. The repertoire includes approximately 100,000 clones, about 90% of them detected once, and about 14% sits in the top ten. Input material: blood. The source of these receptors is a man aged 30 to 45 in good health. Both conserved end residues are part of each CDR3. The D gene is left open where the match is weak. Where a row states a size, it is once, few, many or the class of an expanded clone; other rows omit it.

few | TRBJ2-3 | TRBV5-1 | - | TGCGCCAGCACCCCGGACAGCCCTAGCACAGATACGCAGTATTTT | CASTPDSPSTDTQYF
- | TRBJ2-3 | TRBV27 | TRBD2 | TGTGCCATAGGGAGGGTCACAGATACGCAGTATTTT | CAIGRVTDTQYF
- | TRBJ2-3 | TRBV2 | TRBD1 | TGTGCCAGCAGTGCAGCCGGACAGGGGACAGATACGCAGTATTTT | CASSAAGQGTDTQYF
- | TRBJ1-1 | TRBV7-9 | - | TGTGCCAGCCACCTGGTGGGACACGGGAACACTGAAGCTTTCTTT | CASHLVGHGNTEAFF
few | TRBJ2-5 | TRBV28 | - | TGTGCCAGCAGTACCCCCGCCAAAGAGACCCAGTACTTC | CASSTPAKETQYF
- | TRBJ2-6 | TRBV27 | - | TGTGCCAGCAGTTTGCGCAGGGTGGCCTCTGGGGCCAACGTCCTGACTTTC | CASSLRRVASGANVLTF
- | TRBJ2-7 | TRBV30 | TRBD1 | TGTGCCTGGGTGCGAAGACAGGGGTCCTACGAGCAGTACTTC | CAWVRRQGSYEQYF
many | TRBJ2-7 | TRBV19 | - | TGTGCCAGTAGTTTCTCTAGCATAGCCTACGAGCAGTACTTC | CASSFSSIAYEQYF
- | TRBJ1-5 | TRBV7-9 | - | TGTGCCAGCAGCTTGACGACGGATCAGCCCCAGCATTTT | CASSLTTDQPQHF
- | TRBJ2-7 | TRBV7-9 | - | TGTGCCAGCAGCTTACCTGGGACGGCCAGCTCCTACGAGCAGTACTTC | CASSLPGTASSYEQYF
- | TRBJ1-1 | TRBV6-5 | - | TGTGCCAGCAGTCCCCCCGCCCGGCGGACTGAAGCTTTCTTT | CASSPPARRTEAFF
- | TRBJ2-3 | TRBV27 | TRBD2 | TGTGCCAGCGGCCTGGTACTAGCGGGAGTGGCTCAGTATTTT | CASGLVLAGVAQYF
- | TRBJ1-2 | TRBV7-2 | - | TGTGCCAGCAGCTGGGGGGGGGAGCTCTATGGCTACACCTTC | CASSWGGELYGYTF
- | TRBJ2-5 | TRBV6-5 | - | TGTGCCAGCAGTCACCGCGGCCTCGGAGAGACCCAGTACTTC | CASSHRGLGETQYF
- | TRBJ2-1 | TRBV7-6 | - | TGTGCCAGCAGCTTGAGGGCGGAGGGCCTGAGCTCCTACAATGAGCAGTTCTTC | CASSLRAEGLSSYNEQFF
- | TRBJ2-7 | TRBV5-1 | - | TGCGCCAGCAGCTTGGGACTAGTTAACGAGCAGTACTTC | CASSLGLVNEQYF
- | TRBJ1-3 | TRBV5-6 | - | TGTGCCAGCAGCTTGACCCCGGGAGCCTACTCTGGAAACACCATATATTTT | CASSLTPGAYSGNTIYF